The 14 T cell receptor beta chains below all came from one sample that was sequenced in a study of T cell responses to AZD1222 COVID-19 vaccine (dated by TCRdb to the early 2020s). Library generation was performed with the immunoSEQ multiplex PCR assay. TCRdb stores this immuneACCESS table with in-frame sequences only. Part of the clones is absent; in the studies checked, under half of the shortfall reflects unresolved V genes, and no reason is known for the rest. In all, the sample holds 130,000 to 150,000 clones, and approximately 91% of those were seen once. Less than 2% of the sample comes from the top ten. Interpreted using the paper, the time point label stands for: about 28 days (+/-7) after the second vaccine dose. This material consisted of peripheral blood, taken 28 days after the second AZD1222 dose. Receptors originate from an adult who received the AZD1222 COVID-19 vaccine.

On this clone itself: The junction departs from germline at one end; a sequencing error may be responsible. This rearrangement joins TRBV2 to TRBJ1-6; D is perhaps TRBD1 (6 bases). This CDR3 has 15 amino acids. Germline lookup yields CDR1 SNHLY and CDR2 FYNNEI. Here the CDR3 reads CASTEQGAGNSPLHF. The CDR3 DNA reads TGTGCCAGCACTGAACAGGGTGCCGGGAATTCACCCCTCCACTTT.

The chain employs TRBV2 and TRBJ2-3, with TRBD1 as a possible D gene (5 bases). Germline values: CDR1 SNHLY, CDR2 FYNNEI. Between the trimmed V and J ends, which lost 11 bases and 6 bases, there was a span of 27 bases. This CDR3 is built from 16 residues. The CDR3 bases are TGTGCCGCGGCTTTCAAGACAGATAGCTATGGGGATACGCAGTATTTT. Encoded protein: CAAAFKTDSYGDTQYF.

The J gene is TRBJ1-2, the V gene TRBV6-1, with D hard to call. The CDR3 covers 15 residues. Trimming removed 1 base at V and 1 base at J, with 10 bases between. Germline V gives CDR1 MNHNS, CDR2 SASEGT. CDR3 sequence (DNA): TGTGCCAGCAGTGAAGTGGGATTATTTAACTATGGCTACACCTTC. As protein: CASSEVGLFNYGYTF.

CDR3 residues: CSVSLAQETQYF. The CDR3 bases are TGCAGCGTGTCTTTGGCCCAAGAGACCCAGTACTTC. The V and J genes are TRBV29-1 and TRBJ2-5, with D unclear. Per the germline V gene, CDR1 is SQVTM and CDR2 is ANQGSEA. The V and J ends lost 6 bases and 1 base respectively, with 9 bases between them. The CDR3 contains 12 residues. The whole variable domain, filled in from reference TRBV29-1 and TRBJ2-5, reads SAVISQKPSRDICQRGTSLTIQCQVDSQVTMMFWYRQQPGQSLTLIATANQGSEATYESGFVIDKFPISRPNLTFSTLTVSNMSPEDSSIYLCSVSLAQETQYFGPGTRLLVL.

This clone is termed large. V is TRBV19 and J is TRBJ1-4; D not resolved. Trimming took off 0 bases at V and 6 bases at J, with 8 bases between the two ends. The CDR3 has 14 amino acids. The germline gives CDR1 LNHDA, CDR2 SQIVND (reference sequence). This CDR3 reads CASSIEFLDEKLFF. The CDR3 coding sequence is TGTGCCAGTAGTATAGAGTTTTTGGATGAAAAACTGTTTTTT.

The chain links TRBV18 to TRBJ1-1, with a weak D call TRBD1 (6 bases). The germline gives CDR1 KGHSH, CDR2 LQKENI. V was shortened by 5 bases and J by 2 bases, with 18 bases between the two germline ends. The CDR3 consists of 16 residues. CDR3 sequence reads: CASSTDPGTLNTEAFF. The CDR3, as DNA: TGTGCCAGCTCAACCGATCCCGGGACATTAAACACTGAAGCTTTCTTT.

The chain recombines TRBV3-1 (or the pseudogene TRBV3-2) with TRBJ2-5; unclear D gene. Germline values: CDR1 LGHDT, CDR2 YNNKEL (reference sequence). The CDR3 totals 16 residues. V was pared by 0 bases and J by 3 bases, with 14 bases between. The CDR3, as DNA: TGTGCCAGCAGCCAAGATCTGGGGATGGGTAAAGAGACCCAGTACTTC. The encoded protein is CASSQDLGMGKETQYF.

This chain connects TRBV29-1 to TRBJ1-2; no clear D gene. Trimming removed 3 bases at V and 7 bases at J, with 15 bases between. Germline CDR1 reads SQVTM; CDR2 reads ANQGSEA. The CDR3 covers 13 residues. Here the CDR3 DNA reads TGCAGCGTTGATAGGAGTATTTCTTTTGGCTACACCTTC. Its translation: CSVDRSISFGYTF.

The V call is TRBV7-9, the J call TRBJ1-2, with a tentative D call TRBD1 (5 bases). In germline, CDR1 is SEHNR, CDR2 FQNEAQ (reference sequence). Trimming removed 1 base from V and 7 bases from J, with 19 bases in between. There are 16 residues in the CDR3. CDR3 DNA: TGTGCCAGCAGCTTAGGTACGGGACCGCTAGGTCGTGGCTACACCTTC. Translated, it gives CASSLGTGPLGRGYTF.

The count of this clone is one. The gene calls are TRBV5-1 and TRBJ2-2, with D hard to call. Germline lookup yields CDR1 SGHRS and CDR2 YFSETQ. There are 15 residues in the CDR3. Trimming stripped 0 bases from V and 8 bases from J, with 14 bases between. The DNA for the CDR3 is TGCGCCAGCAGCTTGGCGGGCCCACGTAGTGGGGAGCTGTTTTTT. Translated: CASSLAGPRSGELFF.

This clone was counted once. The gene calls are TRBV12-3 or TRBV12-4 and TRBJ1-2, with D possibly TRBD1 on 5 matching bases. The V end was cut by 6 bases, the J end by 7 bases, with 15 bases between. The CDR3 is 13 residues long. In nucleotides, the CDR3 is TGTGCCAGCAGCCTGGGGGGTAGGAGTGGCTACACCTTC. It specifies CASSLGGRSGYTF.

The V call is TRBV2, the J call TRBJ2-1; D gene uncertain. Germline loops: CDR1 SNHLY, CDR2 FYNNEI. V lost 3 bases, J lost 7 bases, and 16 bases lay in between. This CDR3 spans 15 amino acids. The CDR3 sequence: CASSDGFRKRNEQFF. For the CDR3, the DNA is TGTGCCAGCAGTGATGGGTTTCGGAAAAGGAATGAGCAGTTCTTC. Full variable domain (rest looked up from reference TRBV2 and TRBJ2-1): EPEVTQTPSHQVTQMGQEVILRCVPISNHLYFYWYRQILGQKVEFLVSFYNNEISEKSEIFDDQFSVERPDGSNFTLKIRSTKLEDSAMYFCASSDGFRKRNEQFFGPGTRLTVL.

V gene TRBV11-3 combines with J gene TRBJ2-7; tentatively, D is TRBD1 or TRBD2 (6 bases each). This CDR3 region has 15 residues. V was cut by 4 bases and J by 3 bases, with 16 bases left in between. CDR1 is SGHNT and CDR2 is YENEEA in the germline V gene. The CDR3 region is CASSSGARGDYEQYF. The DNA for the CDR3 is TGTGCCAGCAGCTCTGGAGCAAGGGGGGACTACGAGCAGTACTTC. The full variable domain, completed using reference TRBV11-3 and TRBJ2-7, is EAGVVQSPRYKIIEKKQPVAFWCNPISGHNTLYWYLQNLGQGPELLIRYENEEAVDDSQLPKDRFSAERLKGVDSTLKIQPAELGDSAVYLCASSSGARGDYEQYFGPGTRLTVT.

V is TRBV10-3 and J is TRBJ1-5; a possible D gene is TRBD1 (6 bases). Germline-derived CDR1 and CDR2 are ENHRY and SYGVKD. Trimming cost V 0 bases and J 3 bases, with 9 bases left between them. This CDR3 region has 15 residues. The CDR3 sequence is CAISESKGDNQPQHF. The CDR3, as DNA: TGTGCCATCAGTGAGTCCAAGGGGGACAATCAGCCCCAGCATTTT.